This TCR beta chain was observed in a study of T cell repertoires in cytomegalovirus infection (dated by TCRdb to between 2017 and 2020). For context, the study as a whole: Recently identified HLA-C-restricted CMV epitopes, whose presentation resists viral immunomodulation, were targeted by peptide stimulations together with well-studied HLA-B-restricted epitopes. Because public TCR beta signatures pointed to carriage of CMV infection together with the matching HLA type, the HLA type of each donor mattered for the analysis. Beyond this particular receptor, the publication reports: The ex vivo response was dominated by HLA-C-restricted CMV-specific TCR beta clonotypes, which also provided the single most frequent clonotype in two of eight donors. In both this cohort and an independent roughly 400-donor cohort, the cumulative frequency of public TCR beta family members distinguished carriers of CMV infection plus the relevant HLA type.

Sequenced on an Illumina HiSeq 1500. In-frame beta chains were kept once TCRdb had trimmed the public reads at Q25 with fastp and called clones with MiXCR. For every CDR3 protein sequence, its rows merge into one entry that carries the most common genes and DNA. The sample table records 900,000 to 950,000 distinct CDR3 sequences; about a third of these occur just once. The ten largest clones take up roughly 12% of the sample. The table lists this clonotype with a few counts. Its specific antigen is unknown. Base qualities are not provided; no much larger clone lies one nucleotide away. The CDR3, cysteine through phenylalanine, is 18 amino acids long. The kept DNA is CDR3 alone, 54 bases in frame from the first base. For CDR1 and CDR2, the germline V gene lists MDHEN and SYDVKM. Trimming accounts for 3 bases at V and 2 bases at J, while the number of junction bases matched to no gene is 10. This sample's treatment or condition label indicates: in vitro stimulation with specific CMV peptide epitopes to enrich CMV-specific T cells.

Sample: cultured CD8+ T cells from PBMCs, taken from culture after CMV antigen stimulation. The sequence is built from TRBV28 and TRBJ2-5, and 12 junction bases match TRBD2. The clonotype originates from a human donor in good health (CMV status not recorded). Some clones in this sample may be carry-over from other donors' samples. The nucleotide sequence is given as TGTGCCAGCAGTTTCCCATCTAGCGGGGGGGCAACTCAAGAGACCCAGTACTTC. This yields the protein CASSFPSSGGATQETQYF. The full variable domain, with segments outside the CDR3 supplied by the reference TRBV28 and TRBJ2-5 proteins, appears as DVKVTQSSRYLVKRTGEKVFLECVQDMDHENMFWYRQDPGLGLRLIYFSYDVKMKEKGDIPEGYSVSREKKERFSLILESASTNQTSMYLCASSFPSSGGATQETQYFGPGTRLLVL.